The next 25 T cell receptor beta chains were all read from a single sample in a study of cytomegalovirus exposure and HLA in healthy donors. PCR primers comprised 60 Vbeta and 13 Jbeta primers. TCRdb's table, derived via immunoSEQ multiplex PCR, lists solely in-frame clones and lacks some. Among 100,000 or so clones listed, roughly 78% were seen once. Sequenced material: PBMCs. The origin of the receptors is a man aged 25 to 45 in good health and CMV-seronegative.

The chain combines TRBV5-1 with TRBJ2-7; D perhaps matches TRBD2 (6 bases). This CDR3 has 16 residues. Germline CDR1 is SGHRS and CDR2 is YFSETQ. Trimming removed 0 bases from V and 3 bases from J, with 16 bases in between. The CDR3 spells CASSLVLGLVGYEQYF. Written as DNA, the CDR3 is TGCGCCAGCAGCTTGGTTCTGGGACTCGTGGGCTACGAGCAGTACTTC.

This sequence joins TRBV19 and TRBJ2-3; TRBD1 agrees at 7 bases. The CDR3 covers 12 residues. V shed 7 bases, J shed 6 bases, and the junction held 4 bases outside the gene matches. Germline V gene sequence: CDR1 LNHDA, CDR2 SQIVND (reference sequence). For the CDR3, the DNA is TGTGCCAGTAACCTCAGGGGGGATACGCAGTATTTT. It translates to CASNLRGDTQYF.

The V call is TRBV4-1, the J call TRBJ2-2; no definite D call. The V and J ends lost 1 base and 6 bases respectively, with 6 bases between them. There are 13 residues in the CDR3. Looked up from germline, CDR1 is MGHRA and CDR2 is YSYEKL. The DNA of the CDR3 is TGCGCCAGCAGCCAAGGCGTCGCCGGGGAGCTGTTTTTT. It specifies CASSQGVAGELFF.

V usage is TRBV11-3 and J usage is TRBJ2-1; TRBD2 matches at 7 bases. V lost 5 bases and J lost 0; bases outside the gene matches: 1. Per germline, CDR1 SGHNT and CDR2 YENEEA. The CDR3 is 14 amino acids. The CDR3 nucleotides read TGTGCCAGCAGCAAGCGGGACTCCTACAATGAGCAGTTCTTC. It codes for CASSKRDSYNEQFF. Full variable domain (missing parts from reference TRBV11-3 and TRBJ2-1): EAGVVQSPRYKIIEKKQPVAFWCNPISGHNTLYWYLQNLGQGPELLIRYENEEAVDDSQLPKDRFSAERLKGVDSTLKIQPAELGDSAVYLCASSKRDSYNEQFFGPGTRLTVL.

The genes are TRBV19 and TRBJ1-5, with D tentatively TRBD1 (5 bases). The V and J ends lost 7 bases and 12 bases respectively, with 16 bases between them. Looked up from germline, CDR1 is LNHDA and CDR2 is SQIVND (reference sequence). This CDR3 is built from 12 residues. CDR3 sequence reads: CASTKGLGLQHF. CDR3 bases: TGTGCCAGTACCAAGGGTTTGGGGCTCCAGCATTTT.

The chain employs TRBV4-1 and TRBJ1-2; D gene unclear. Trimming removed 2 bases from V and 2 bases from J, with 9 bases in between. There are 14 residues in the CDR3. Germline V gene data show CDR1 as MGHRA and CDR2 as YSYEKL. CDR3 nucleotides: TGCGCCAGCAGCCAATCCCCGGGGAACTATGGCTACACCTTC. It encodes CASSQSPGNYGYTF.

The chain links TRBV5-1 to TRBJ1-5; TRBD1 is a possible D gene (6 bases). Germline CDR1 and CDR2: SGHRS and YFSETQ. The V end lost 4 bases, the J end lost 0 bases, and 11 bases lay between the germline ends. The CDR3 spans 15 residues. The CDR3 nucleotides are TGCGCCAGCAGCACCGGACAGAATAGCAATCAGCCCCAGCATTTT. Translated, it gives CASSTGQNSNQPQHF. Looking up the rest from reference TRBV5-1 and TRBJ1-5 gives the full variable domain: KAGVTQTPRYLIKTRGQQVTLSCSPISGHRSVSWYQQTPGQGLQFLFEYFSETQRNKGNFPGRFSGRQFSNSRSEMNVSTLELGDSALYLCASSTGQNSNQPQHFGDGTRLSIL.

The sample holds a few counts of this clone. Its ends do not fully match the called genes, so a read error is possible. The chain is built from TRBV5-3 and TRBJ2-5; tentative D call: TRBD2 (5 bases). TRBV5-3 is labeled an ORF, and its function is uncertain. The CDR3 consists of 12 residues. The CDR3 sequence: CARWAVPGKLNF. The CDR3, as DNA: TGTGCCAGGTGGGCAGTCCCGGGGAAGTTGAACTTC.

The chain combines TRBV7-6 with TRBJ1-6; the D gene is possibly TRBD1 (6 bases). The CDR3 is made up of 15 amino acids. Trimming took off 3 bases at V and 7 bases at J, with 13 bases between the two ends. Germline CDR1 is SGHVS and CDR2 is FNYEAQ. CDR3 protein: CASSFGGQGNSPLHF. The CDR3, as DNA: TGTGCCAGCAGCTTCGGTGGTCAGGGGAATTCACCCCTCCACTTT.

This chain links TRBV6-1 with TRBJ1-1; 10 bases are shared with TRBD1. Germline V gives CDR1 MNHNS, CDR2 SASEGT. V gave up 1 base and J gave up 4 bases; unmatched junction bases: 15. CDR3 length: 19 amino acids. The CDR3 nucleotides read TGTGCCAGCAGTGAAGGAGTAGACAGGGGGCTTTGGGTGGGCACTGAAGCTTTCTTT. It is translated as CASSEGVDRGLWVGTEAFF.

The CDR3 DNA sequence: TGTGCCTGGAGTGTCCAGGGAGGGAACTATGGCTACACCTTC. As protein: CAWSVQGGNYGYTF. The chain is built from TRBV30 and TRBJ1-2; tentatively, D is TRBD1 (5 bases). V shed 0 bases and J shed 2 bases, with 10 bases lying between them. The CDR3 is 14 amino acids. The germline gives CDR1 GTSNPN, CDR2 SVGIG (reference sequence).

The chain carries TRBV5-1 and TRBJ2-7; TRBD1 aligns across 9 bases. The CDR3 covers 14 residues. With 4 bases clipped from V and 6 bases from J, the junction kept 8 bases outside the gene matches. The germline V gene has CDR1 SGHRS and CDR2 YFSETQ. DNA for the CDR3: TGCGCCAGCAGCACCCGGGACAGGGCCTCCGAGCAGTACTTC. Its translation is CASSTRDRASEQYF.

This chain connects TRBV4-1 to TRBJ2-7; possible D gene TRBD2, 5 bases. Germline loops: CDR1 MGHRA, CDR2 YSYEKL. The V end lost 3 bases, the J end lost 3 bases, and 9 bases lay between the germline ends. The CDR3 sequence is 13 residues long. For the CDR3, the DNA is TGCGCCAGCAGCCAGACTACTATCTACGAGCAGTACTTC. Protein sequence: CASSQTTIYEQYF.

V usage is TRBV30 and J usage is TRBJ1-4; no definite D call. The CDR3 spans 13 residues. Germline V gene sequence: CDR1 GTSNPN, CDR2 SVGIG (reference sequence). The V end lost 2 bases, the J end lost 8 bases, and 12 bases lay between the germline ends. In DNA, the CDR3 is TGTGCCTGGAGTACACTGACTGCCGAAAAACTGTTTTTT. This gives the protein CAWSTLTAEKLFF.

The chain employs TRBV5-1 and TRBJ1-2, with 10 bases fitting TRBD1. The CDR3 totals 16 residues. Germline V gives CDR1 SGHRS, CDR2 YFSETQ. The ends lost 0 bases at V and 5 bases at J; junction bases unmatched: 7. As DNA, the CDR3 is TGCGCCAGCAGCTTGGTGGGACAGGGGATTAGGTATGGCTACACCTTC. Translated, it gives CASSLVGQGIRYGYTF.

The rearrangement links TRBV5-1 to TRBJ2-3; no definite D call. This CDR3 contains 15 residues. CDR1 is SGHRS, CDR2 YFSETQ, per germline. Trimming stripped 1 base from V and 4 bases from J, with 13 bases between. Written as DNA, the CDR3 is TGCGCCAGCAGCTTGATCAGGTCCCTCCCAGATACGCAGTATTTT. It yields the protein CASSLIRSLPDTQYF.

V and J are TRBV6-6 and TRBJ2-3; tentative D call: TRBD2 (6 bases). Germline values: CDR1 MNHNY, CDR2 SVGAGI (reference sequence). The CDR3 length is 15 residues. V dropped 4 bases and J dropped 6 bases, with 17 bases sitting between them. This chain's CDR3 is CASSSPTSTADTQYF. DNA of the CDR3: TGTGCCAGCAGTTCTCCGACTAGTACGGCGGATACGCAGTATTTT.

This clone was seen a handful of times. The chain uses TRBV18 and TRBJ1-5, with D uncertain. CDR1 is KGHSH and CDR2 is LQKENI in the germline V gene. The CDR3 consists of 14 residues. The V end was cut by 4 bases, the J end by 6 bases, with 13 bases between. CDR3 bases: TGTGCCAGCTCACACGACAACTCGGTTCAGCCCCAGCATTTT. Translating it yields CASSHDNSVQPQHF.

This clone was observed once. The chain uses TRBV5-6 and TRBJ2-3; 7 bases align to TRBD1. V lost 3 bases to trimming and J lost 0 bases; unmatched junction nucleotides: 7. This CDR3 is built from 16 residues. Germline CDR1 SGHDT, CDR2 YYEEEE. The CDR3 protein is CASSSTGTASTDTQYF. The CDR3 coding sequence is TGTGCCAGCAGCTCTACAGGGACAGCTAGCACAGATACGCAGTATTTT.

This clone was observed once. The CDR3 loop is CASSSTSGVSYNEQFF. The CDR3 coding sequence is TGCGCCAGCAGTTCGACTAGCGGGGTCTCCTACAATGAGCAGTTCTTC. This chain uses TRBV5-1 with TRBJ2-1; the match to TRBD2 covers 11 bases. The CDR3 consists of 16 residues. After removal of 5 bases from V and 0 bases from J, the junction contained 4 bases not matched to a gene. CDR1 and CDR2 (germline): SGHRS, YFSETQ. The variable domain in full, with the rest retrieved from reference TRBV5-1 and TRBJ2-1, is KAGVTQTPRYLIKTRGQQVTLSCSPISGHRSVSWYQQTPGQGLQFLFEYFSETQRNKGNFPGRFSGRQFSNSRSEMNVSTLELGDSALYLCASSSTSGVSYNEQFFGPGTRLTVL.

The chain is built from TRBV5-6 and TRBJ2-7; 7 bases fit TRBD1. The CDR3 is 13 residues long. The trim removed 4 bases at V and 2 bases at J, leaving 3 bases unmatched. Germline V gene sequence: CDR1 SGHDT, CDR2 YYEEEE. DNA for the CDR3: TGTGCCAGCAGCCTCGACAGGGCCTACGAGCAGTACTTC. It encodes CASSLDRAYEQYF.

The gene calls are TRBV18 and TRBJ2-3; possibly TRBD2 for D (6 bases). V lost 0 bases and J lost 6, with 13 bases in between. This CDR3 region has 15 residues. CDR1 is KGHSH, CDR2 LQKENI, per germline. CDR3 sequence reads: CASSPPSLGGDTQYF. In nucleotides, the CDR3 is TGTGCCAGCTCACCACCGTCATTAGGAGGGGATACGCAGTATTTT.

This chain joins TRBV4-3 and TRBJ2-2, with D maybe TRBD1 (6 bases). Trimming shortened V by 2 bases and J by 3 bases, and 16 bases separated the two germline ends. The CDR3 extends over 17 amino acids. Germline V gene lookup returns CDR1 LGHNA and CDR2 YSLEER. CDR3 bases: TGCGCCAGCAGCCAATACCTGACAGGTTCGGACACCGGGGAGCTGTTTTTT. It codes for CASSQYLTGSDTGELFF.

The chain recombines TRBV5-1 with TRBJ2-7; 9 nucleotides agree with TRBD1. CDR3 size: 16 residues. The J segment lost 3 bases and the V segment lost 4 bases, leaving 11 bases of the junction unmatched. In germline, CDR1 is SGHRS, CDR2 YFSETQ. In nucleotides, the CDR3 is TGCGCCAGCAGCACCGGGCGGGGACAGGGCTACTACGAGCAGTACTTC. Amino acid sequence: CASSTGRGQGYYEQYF.

The chain combines TRBV5-4 with TRBJ2-3; no definite D call. The germline V gene encodes CDR1 SGHNT and CDR2 YYREEE (reference sequence). This CDR3 comprises 15 residues. V lost 0 bases, J lost 6 bases, and 14 bases lay in between. CDR3 region: CASSLAGPSADTQYF. As DNA, the CDR3 is TGTGCCAGCAGCTTGGCGGGTCCCTCTGCGGATACGCAGTATTTT.